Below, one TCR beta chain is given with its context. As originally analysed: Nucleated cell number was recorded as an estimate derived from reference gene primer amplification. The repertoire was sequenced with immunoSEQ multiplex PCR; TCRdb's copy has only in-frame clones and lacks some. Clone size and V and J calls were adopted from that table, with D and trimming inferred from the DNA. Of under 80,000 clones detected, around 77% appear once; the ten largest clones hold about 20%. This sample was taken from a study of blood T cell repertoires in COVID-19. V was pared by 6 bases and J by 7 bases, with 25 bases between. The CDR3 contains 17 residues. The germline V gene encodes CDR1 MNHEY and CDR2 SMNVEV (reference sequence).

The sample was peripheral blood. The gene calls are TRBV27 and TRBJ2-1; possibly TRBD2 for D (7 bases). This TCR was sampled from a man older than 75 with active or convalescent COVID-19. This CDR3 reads CASRTWGAGVEENEQFF. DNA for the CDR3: TGTGCCAGCAGAACCTGGGGGGCGGGAGTAGAGGAAAATGAGCAGTTCTTC.